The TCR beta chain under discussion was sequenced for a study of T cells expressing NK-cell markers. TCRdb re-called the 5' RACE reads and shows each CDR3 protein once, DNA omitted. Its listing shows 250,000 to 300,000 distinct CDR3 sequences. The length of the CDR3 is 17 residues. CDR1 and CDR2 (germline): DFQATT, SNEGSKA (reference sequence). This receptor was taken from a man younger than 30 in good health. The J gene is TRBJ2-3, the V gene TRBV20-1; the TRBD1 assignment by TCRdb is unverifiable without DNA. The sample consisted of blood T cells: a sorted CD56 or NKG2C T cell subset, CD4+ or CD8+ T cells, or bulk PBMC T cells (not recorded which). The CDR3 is CSARDKRQASNTDTQYF.